Each of the 18 T cell receptor beta chains below was sequenced from the same sample in a study of shared clonotypes between healthy human individuals. Method: immunoSEQ multiplex PCR; TCRdb's copy keeps in-frame clones and lacks some. The sample gives roughly 2.5 million clones, more than 80% of which show up once; about 0.13% is in the top ten. Source material: naive CD4+ T cells sorted from blood. Subset described: CD45RA+ positively selected. The receptor set was obtained from a man aged 18 to 29 in good health.

The chain has TRBV28 and TRBJ2-2; TRBD2 agrees at 8 bases. Germline V lookup: CDR1 MDHEN, CDR2 SYDVKM. The CDR3 covers 21 residues. J lost 0 bases, V lost 7 bases, and 22 bases had no gene match. The CDR3 region has the DNA TGTGCCAGCACACCCCAGGGGCTAGCGGGCATAGGATTCGCGAACACCGGGGAGCTGTTTTTT. Translated: CASTPQGLAGIGFANTGELFF.

The chain uses TRBV5-1 and TRBJ1-4, with D possibly matching TRBD1 (6 bases). V was shortened by 4 bases and J by 7 bases, with 17 bases between the two germline ends. CDR3 length equals 15 residues. Germline V lookup: CDR1 SGHRS, CDR2 YFSETQ. The CDR3: CASSRIGGRGEKLFF. The CDR3 DNA reads as TGCGCCAGCAGCCGGATCGGGGGGCGAGGTGAAAAACTGTTTTTT.

This rearrangement joins TRBV27 to TRBJ2-2, with D perhaps TRBD1 (5 bases). V was pared by 10 bases and J by 5 bases, with 17 bases between. The CDR3 covers 14 residues. Germline loops: CDR1 MNHEY, CDR2 SMNVEV (reference sequence). The CDR3 nucleotides read TGTGCCATCTTGGCCCAAAAGGGGACCGGGGAGCTGTTTTTT. Amino acid sequence: CAILAQKGTGELFF.

The rearrangement uses TRBV7-9 and TRBJ2-2; D is undetermined. The germline CDR1 and CDR2 sequences are SEHNR and FQNEAQ (reference sequence). The CDR3 spans 13 residues. Trimming removed 5 bases at V and 5 bases at J, with 9 bases between. The CDR3 coding sequence is TGTGCCAGCAGCCGAACCTCTACCGGGGAGCTGTTTTTT. Protein: CASSRTSTGELFF.

The rearrangement joins TRBV7-3 to TRBJ1-2, with D perhaps TRBD1 (6 bases). The germline CDR1 and CDR2 sequences are SGHTA and FQGTGA. The CDR3 is made up of 16 amino acids. Trimming stripped 5 bases from V and 1 base from J, with 17 bases between. The CDR3 region is CASSLNPGVSNYGYTF. The DNA of the CDR3 is TGTGCCAGCAGCCTAAATCCAGGGGTCAGTAACTATGGCTACACCTTC.

The count of this clone is one. V usage is TRBV2 and J usage is TRBJ2-3; D might be TRBD2 (6 bases). This CDR3 contains 15 residues. From germline, CDR1 is SNHLY and CDR2 FYNNEI. V lost 8 bases to trimming and J lost 1 base, with 16 bases between them. DNA of the CDR3: TGTGCCAGCCGGAATAGCGGAGCTGGCACAGATACGCAGTATTTT. Translation gives CASRNSGAGTDTQYF. The entire variable domain, with the rest obtained from reference TRBV2 and TRBJ2-3, is as follows: EPEVTQTPSHQVTQMGQEVILRCVPISNHLYFYWYRQILGQKVEFLVSFYNNEISEKSEIFDDQFSVERPDGSNFTLKIRSTKLEDSAMYFCASRNSGAGTDTQYFGPGTRLTVL.

The V and J genes are TRBV2 and TRBJ2-2; D might be TRBD1 (6 bases). The V gene's germline CDR1 is SNHLY and CDR2 FYNNEI. The CDR3 contains 13 residues. The V end lost 7 bases, the J end lost 6 bases, and 12 bases lay between the germline ends. The CDR3 sequence is CASTQQGSGELFF. CDR3 DNA sequence: TGTGCCAGCACTCAACAGGGATCCGGGGAGCTGTTTTTT.

This chain uses TRBV5-4 with TRBJ1-1, with D tentatively TRBD1 (5 bases). Germline-derived CDR1 and CDR2 are SGHNT and YYREEE (reference sequence). V was cut by 3 bases and J by 6 bases, with 12 bases left in between. This CDR3 is built from 13 residues. CDR3 bases: TGTGCCAGCAGCTGGGGAGGGGATTCTGAAGCTTTCTTT. Translated, it gives CASSWGGDSEAFF.

V and J are TRBV10-2 and TRBJ1-3; 12 bases match TRBD1. V was clipped by 5 bases and J by 0 bases; unmatched bases: 14. There are 20 residues in the CDR3. Germline V gene data show CDR1 as WSHSY and CDR2 as SAAADI. The DNA of the CDR3 is TGCGCCAGCAGTCCTAAAACCGGGACAGGGGGCATCATCTCTGGAAACACCATATATTTT. Translation gives CASSPKTGTGGIISGNTIYF.

This chain joins TRBV2 and TRBJ2-2, with D perhaps matching TRBD2 (5 bases). V was pared by 4 bases and J by 9 bases, with 12 bases between. The length of the CDR3 is 13 residues. Looked up from germline, CDR1 is SNHLY and CDR2 is FYNNEI. CDR3 residues: CASSAGVARELFF. The CDR3 coding sequence is TGTGCCAGCAGTGCCGGGGTTGCCCGGGAGCTGTTTTTT.

The chain employs TRBV6-5 and TRBJ2-1, with TRBD2 matching over 8 bases. Germline V gene data show CDR1 as MNHEY and CDR2 as SVGAGI. This CDR3 contains 15 residues. The V segment lost 1 base and the J segment 5 bases; nucleotides outside the gene matches: 4. The CDR3 loop is CASSYLAGLNNEQFF. The CDR3 coding sequence is TGTGCCAGCAGTTACTTAGCGGGGCTTAACAATGAGCAGTTCTTC.

This clone has only a few counts. Here the CDR3 DNA reads TGTGCCAGCAGCTGGGCAGGGAAGAACACTGAAGCTTTCTTT. Protein product: CASSWAGKNTEAFF. The chain joins TRBV11-2 to TRBJ1-1, with a possible D match to TRBD1 (5 bases). V gave up 4 bases and J gave up 1 base, with 10 bases separating them. Per the germline V gene, CDR1 is SGHAT and CDR2 is FQNNGV. The CDR3 is 14 amino acids. Filled out from reference TRBV11-2 and TRBJ1-1, the complete variable domain reads EAGVAQSPRYKIIEKRQSVAFWCNPISGHATLYWYQQILGQGPKLLIQFQNNGVVDDSQLPKDRFSAERLKGVDSTLKIQPAKLEDSAVYLCASSWAGKNTEAFFGQGTRLTVV.

The chain employs TRBV5-1 and TRBJ1-1, with D possibly being TRBD1 (5 bases). The germline V and J ends were trimmed by 6 bases and 1 base, with 16 bases remaining between them. This CDR3 has 15 residues. Germline V gives CDR1 SGHRS, CDR2 YFSETQ. The CDR3 DNA sequence: TGCGCCAGCACTGCGCTCGGGACTGCGAACACTGAAGCTTTCTTT. It yields the protein CASTALGTANTEAFF.

V gene TRBV7-8 combines with J gene TRBJ2-7; TRBD2 matches 8 bases. The length of the CDR3 is 19 residues. The junction had 14 bases not matched to a gene; V was cut back by 1 base and J by 0 bases. Germline V lookup: CDR1 SGHVS, CDR2 FQNEAQ. The CDR3: CASSLEYRARSGSSYEQYF. The CDR3 bases are TGTGCCAGCAGCTTAGAGTACAGGGCAAGGAGCGGGAGCTCCTACGAGCAGTACTTC.

The rearrangement joins TRBV10-3 to TRBJ2-1; TRBD1 agrees at 9 bases. V gave up 4 bases and J gave up 2 bases; unmatched junction bases: 6. This CDR3 is 16 amino acids long. From germline, CDR1 is ENHRY and CDR2 SYGVKD. The CDR3 spells CAISAMGQGAYNEQFF. CDR3 nucleotides: TGTGCCATCAGTGCCATGGGACAGGGAGCCTACAATGAGCAGTTCTTC.

CDR3 region: CAISEPSKGEDDNEQFF. As DNA, the CDR3 is TGTGCCATCAGCGAGCCCTCAAAGGGGGAGGACGACAATGAGCAGTTCTTC. The chain recombines TRBV10-3 with TRBJ2-1; D possibly uses TRBD1 or TRBD2 (6 bases each). CDR3 size: 17 residues. V lost 6 bases and J 5 bases, leaving 23 bases between the germline ends. The germline gives CDR1 ENHRY, CDR2 SYGVKD.

The gene calls are TRBV9 and TRBJ2-1; 9 positions match TRBD2. The germline V gene has CDR1 SGDLS and CDR2 YYNGEE. This CDR3 contains 14 residues. V shed 5 bases and J 10 bases; nucleotides not matched to a gene: 10. The CDR3 loop reads CASSNSGRVREQFF. The DNA of the CDR3 is TGTGCCAGCAGTAATAGCGGGAGAGTGAGAGAGCAGTTCTTC.

This clone came up once. Other nucleotide sequences in the sample specify the same CDR3. The rearrangement links TRBV7-6 to TRBJ2-3; tentative D call: TRBD2 (6 bases). Trimming shortened V by 4 bases and J by 0 bases, and 8 bases separated the two germline ends. This CDR3 is built from 14 residues. The germline gives CDR1 SGHVS, CDR2 FNYEAQ. CDR3 sequence reads: CASSSGLSTDTQYF. In DNA form, the CDR3 reads TGTGCCAGCAGCTCGGGACTTAGCACAGATACGCAGTATTTT.